A selection of T cell receptor beta chains follows, all from one sample in a study of T cell changes during pregnancy in multiple sclerosis. The table came from immunoSEQ multiplex PCR; TCRdb's copy has only in-frame clones and leaves some out. The sample gives over 50,000 clones, 88% of which show up once; about 1.8% is in the top ten. The sequenced sample was peripheral blood, obtained in the first trimester of pregnancy. Every receptor here comes from a female donor with multiple sclerosis, enrolled in a pregnancy study. Both conserved end residues are part of each CDR3. Each record gives: J gene, D gene, V gene, clone size, CDR3 DNA, CDR3 protein. The D gene is left open where the match is weak. Clone size is not always given. Where it is, it says once, few, many or a class for expanded clones.

TRBJ2-1	TRBD2	TRBV7-3	-	TGTGCCAGCAGCTTAACTCGTCTAGCGGGAGGGTACAATGAGCAGTTCTTC	CASSLTRLAGGYNEQFF
TRBJ2-7	TRBD2	TRBV9	-	TGTGCCAGCAGCGTAGGTGGAGCGGGAGATGGCTACGAGCAGTACTTC	CASSVGGAGDGYEQYF
TRBJ1-2	TRBD1	TRBV6-1	-	TGTGCCAGCAGTGGACAGGGAAAGAGAGCTAACTATGGCTACACCTTC	CASSGQGKRANYGYTF
TRBJ1-1	-	TRBV7-2	-	TGTGCCAGCAGAGGAACAGGGTGGAGTGAAGCTTTCTTT	CASRGTGWSEAFF
TRBJ2-7	TRBD1	TRBV5-1	-	TGCGCCAGCAGCATAAGACCTGGACAGGGTGCAATCTACGAGCAGTACTTC	CASSIRPGQGAIYEQYF
TRBJ1-5	-	TRBV4-1	-	TGCGCCAGCAGCCAAGCCTACGGGGGGAGGAATCAGCCCCAGCATTTT	CASSQAYGGRNQPQHF
TRBJ1-4	-	TRBV19	-	TGTGCCAGTAGTATAGGGACAGAGGTTGAAAAACTGTTTTTT	CASSIGTEVEKLFF
TRBJ2-1	TRBD2	TRBV6-4	-	TGTGCCAGCAGACCGCCGGGACTAGATATGGTGAATGAGCAGTTCTTC	CASRPPGLDMVNEQFF
TRBJ2-1	TRBD2	TRBV6-1	-	TGTGCCAGCAGATCGGGAGGGTACAATGAGCAGTTCTTC	CASRSGGYNEQFF
TRBJ2-1	-	TRBV10-1	-	TGCGCCAGCAGTGAAGGTAGCGCCTCCTACAATGAGCAGTTCTTC	CASSEGSASYNEQFF
TRBJ2-7	-	TRBV5-3	-	TGTGCCAGAAGCAGGGGAGGCAGGGACCAGCAGTACTTC	CARSRGGRDQQYF
TRBJ2-1	TRBD2	TRBV19	few	TGTGCCAGTAGTATTAGCGGGACCGACTCCTACAATGAGCAGTTCTTC	CASSISGTDSYNEQFF
TRBJ2-1	TRBD2	TRBV7-2	-	TGTGCCAGCAGCCCCGGGCCAGCGGGAGTGCTGTTCTTC	CASSPGPAGVLFF
TRBJ2-5	TRBD2	TRBV2	once	TGTGCCAGCAGCCTGACTAGCGGGATCCAAGAGACCCAGTACTTC	CASSLTSGIQETQYF
TRBJ2-7	-	TRBV27	-	TGTGCCAGCAGTTTTAGTAGCTCCTACGAGCAGTACTTC	CASSFSSSYEQYF
TRBJ2-5	TRBD1	TRBV10-1	-	TGCGCCAGCAGTGAGTCGACAGGGCCTGAGACCCAGTACTTC	CASSESTGPETQYF